The clone carrying this TCR beta chain was counted once. These data belong to a study of blood T cell repertoires in COVID-19. Study processing details: Reference gene primer amplification in the assay estimated nucleated cell counts. Generated by immunoSEQ multiplex PCR, the TCRdb table keeps only in-frame clones and is missing some. That table supplies the V and J calls and clone size; D and trimming were determined from the DNA. The sample includes about 340,000 clones, 83% of them seen just once. V dropped 2 bases and J dropped 5 bases, with 9 bases sitting between them. In germline, CDR1 is KGHSH, CDR2 LQKENI. CDR3 length: 13 amino acids.

The sequenced sample was peripheral blood. This receptor was taken from a man under 40 with active or convalescent COVID-19. This chain links TRBV18 with TRBJ1-1, with D possibly matching TRBD1 (5 bases). CDR3 coding DNA: TGTGCCAGCTCACCAGTTGGGGCGACTGAAGCTTTCTTT. It codes for CASSPVGATEAFF.